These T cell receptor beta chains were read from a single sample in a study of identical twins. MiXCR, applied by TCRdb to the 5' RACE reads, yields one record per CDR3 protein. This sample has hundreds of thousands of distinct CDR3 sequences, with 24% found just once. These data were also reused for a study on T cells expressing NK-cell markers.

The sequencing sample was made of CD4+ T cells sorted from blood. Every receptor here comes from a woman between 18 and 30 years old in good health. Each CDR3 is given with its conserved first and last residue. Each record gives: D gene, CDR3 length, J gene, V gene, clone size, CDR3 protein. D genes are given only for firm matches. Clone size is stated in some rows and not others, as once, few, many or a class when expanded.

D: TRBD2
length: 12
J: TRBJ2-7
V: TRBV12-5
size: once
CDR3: CASGYTSGEQYF

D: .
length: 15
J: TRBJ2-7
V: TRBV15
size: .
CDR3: CATSRDTRIGYEQYF

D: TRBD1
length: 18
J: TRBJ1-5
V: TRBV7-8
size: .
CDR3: CASSPQGDRGLQDQPQHF

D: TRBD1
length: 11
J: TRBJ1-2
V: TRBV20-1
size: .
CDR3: CSARWDSGYTF

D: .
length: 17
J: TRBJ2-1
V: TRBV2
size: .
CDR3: CASSHRSVLVRPDEQFF

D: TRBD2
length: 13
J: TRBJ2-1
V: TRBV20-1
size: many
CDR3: CSASGGAGNEQFF

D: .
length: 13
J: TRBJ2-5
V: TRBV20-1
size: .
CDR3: CSAVDPNQETQYF

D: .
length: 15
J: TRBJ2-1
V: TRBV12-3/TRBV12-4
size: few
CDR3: CASSPGKGAYNEQFF

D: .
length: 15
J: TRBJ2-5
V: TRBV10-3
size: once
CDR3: CAISDGPVTQETQYF

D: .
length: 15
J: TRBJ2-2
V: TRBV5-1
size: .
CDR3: CASSSQGFATGELFF

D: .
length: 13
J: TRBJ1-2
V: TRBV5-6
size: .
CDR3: CASSRIPHSGYTF

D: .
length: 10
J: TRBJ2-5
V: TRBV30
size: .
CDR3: CACKQETQYF

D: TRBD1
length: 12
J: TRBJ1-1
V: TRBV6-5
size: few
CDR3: CASSYAGGRSFF

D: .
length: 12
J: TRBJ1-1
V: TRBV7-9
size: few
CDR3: CASSPFDTEAFF

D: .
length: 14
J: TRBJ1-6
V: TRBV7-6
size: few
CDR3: CASSLRMRNSPLHF

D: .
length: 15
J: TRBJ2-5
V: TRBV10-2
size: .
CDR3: CASGVSVMGVGTQYF

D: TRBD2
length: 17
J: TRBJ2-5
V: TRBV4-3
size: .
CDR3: CASSRGLPAGGKETQYF

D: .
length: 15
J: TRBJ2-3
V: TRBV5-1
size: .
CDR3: CASRSGTSSPSGQYF

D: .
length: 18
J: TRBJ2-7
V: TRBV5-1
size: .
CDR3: CASSLRSIRGGTSYEQYF

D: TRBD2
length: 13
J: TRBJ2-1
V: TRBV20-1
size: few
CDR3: CSARRGLGNEQFF

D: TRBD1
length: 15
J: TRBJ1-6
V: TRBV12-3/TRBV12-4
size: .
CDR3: CASSHRDSHNSPLHF

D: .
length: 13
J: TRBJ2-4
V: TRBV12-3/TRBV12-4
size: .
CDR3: CASSLGRGYIQYF

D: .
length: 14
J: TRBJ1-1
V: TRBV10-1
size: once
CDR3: CASSDRSGNTEAFF

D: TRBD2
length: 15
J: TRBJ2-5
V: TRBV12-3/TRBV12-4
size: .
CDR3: CASTSWRLAEETQYF

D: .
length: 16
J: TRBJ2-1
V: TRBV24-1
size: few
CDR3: CATSATTPGMTNEQFF

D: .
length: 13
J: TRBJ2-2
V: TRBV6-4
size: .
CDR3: CASAAGATGELFF

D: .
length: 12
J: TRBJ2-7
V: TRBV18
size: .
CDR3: CASSPDVREQYF

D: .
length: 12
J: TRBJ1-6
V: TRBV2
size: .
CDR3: CASRRENSPLHF

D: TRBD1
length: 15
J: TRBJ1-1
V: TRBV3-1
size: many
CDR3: CASSQGGQGRARAFF

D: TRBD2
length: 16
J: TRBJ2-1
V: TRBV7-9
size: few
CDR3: CASSLGLAGGWNEQFF

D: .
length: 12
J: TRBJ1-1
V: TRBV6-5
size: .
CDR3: CASQRGSTEAFF

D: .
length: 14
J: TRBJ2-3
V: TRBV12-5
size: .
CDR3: CASGSGLATDTQYF

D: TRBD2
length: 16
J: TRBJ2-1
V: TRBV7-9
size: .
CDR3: CASSLEWASGSYEQFF

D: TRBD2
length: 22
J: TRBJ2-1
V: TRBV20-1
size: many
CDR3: CSARVAGRFLPTLKHSYNEQFF

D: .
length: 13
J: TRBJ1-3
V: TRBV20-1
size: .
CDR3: CSAARGAGNTIYF

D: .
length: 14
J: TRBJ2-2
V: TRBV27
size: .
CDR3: CASSLTRFAGELFF

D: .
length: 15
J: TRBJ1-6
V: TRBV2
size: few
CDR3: CASSEGPSVNSPLHF

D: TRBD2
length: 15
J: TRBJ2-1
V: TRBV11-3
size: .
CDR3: CASSPTGLADNEQFF

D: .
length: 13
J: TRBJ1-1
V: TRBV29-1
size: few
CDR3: CSAQGQWNTEAFF

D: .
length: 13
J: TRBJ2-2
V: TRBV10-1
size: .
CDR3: CASSESRGAELFF

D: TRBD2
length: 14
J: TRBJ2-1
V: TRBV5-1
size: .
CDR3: CASGPLADYNEQFF

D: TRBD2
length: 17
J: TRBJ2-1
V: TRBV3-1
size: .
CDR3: CASSQGLAGGQSNEQFF

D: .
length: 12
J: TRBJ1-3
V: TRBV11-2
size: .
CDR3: CASSGRDVGIYF

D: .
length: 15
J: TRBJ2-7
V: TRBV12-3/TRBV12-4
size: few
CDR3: CASSSGTVRMYEQYF

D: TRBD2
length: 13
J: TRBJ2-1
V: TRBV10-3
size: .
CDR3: CAISAGGLDEQFF